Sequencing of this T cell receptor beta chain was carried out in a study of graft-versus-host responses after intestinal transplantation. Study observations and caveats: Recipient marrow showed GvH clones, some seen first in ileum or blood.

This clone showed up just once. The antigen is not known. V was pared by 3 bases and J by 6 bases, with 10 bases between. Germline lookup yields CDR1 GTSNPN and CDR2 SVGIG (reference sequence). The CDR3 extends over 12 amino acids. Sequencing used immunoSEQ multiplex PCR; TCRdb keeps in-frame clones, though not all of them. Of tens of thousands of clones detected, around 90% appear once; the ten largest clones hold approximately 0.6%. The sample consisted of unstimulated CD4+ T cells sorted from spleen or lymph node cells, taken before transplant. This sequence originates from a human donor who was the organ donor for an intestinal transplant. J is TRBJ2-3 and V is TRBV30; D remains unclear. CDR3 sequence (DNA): TGTGCCTGGAGCAGACTTCTGGATACGCAGTATTTT. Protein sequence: CAWSRLLDTQYF.